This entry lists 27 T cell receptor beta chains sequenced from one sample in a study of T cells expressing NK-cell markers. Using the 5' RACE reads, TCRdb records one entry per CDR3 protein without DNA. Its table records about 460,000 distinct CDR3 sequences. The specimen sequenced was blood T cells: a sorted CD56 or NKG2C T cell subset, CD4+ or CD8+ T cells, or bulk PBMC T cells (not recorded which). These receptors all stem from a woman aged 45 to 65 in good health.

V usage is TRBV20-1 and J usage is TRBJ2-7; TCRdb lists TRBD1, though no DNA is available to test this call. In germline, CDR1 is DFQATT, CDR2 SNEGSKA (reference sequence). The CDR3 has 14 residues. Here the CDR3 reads CSARSRWATYEQYF.

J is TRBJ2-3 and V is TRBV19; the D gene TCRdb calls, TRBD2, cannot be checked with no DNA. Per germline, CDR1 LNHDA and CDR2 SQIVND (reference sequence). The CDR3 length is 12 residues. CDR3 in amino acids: CASQSRGDTQYF.

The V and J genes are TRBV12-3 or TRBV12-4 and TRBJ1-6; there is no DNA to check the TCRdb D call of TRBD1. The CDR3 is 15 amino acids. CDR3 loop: CASDRGSSYNSPLHF.

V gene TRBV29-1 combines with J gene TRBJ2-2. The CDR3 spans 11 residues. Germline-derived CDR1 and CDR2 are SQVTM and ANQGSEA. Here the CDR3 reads CSGGFTGELFF.

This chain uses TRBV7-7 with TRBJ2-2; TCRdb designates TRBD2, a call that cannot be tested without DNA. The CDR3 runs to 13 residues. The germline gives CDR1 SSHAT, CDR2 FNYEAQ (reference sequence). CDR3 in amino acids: CAIAGANTGELFF.

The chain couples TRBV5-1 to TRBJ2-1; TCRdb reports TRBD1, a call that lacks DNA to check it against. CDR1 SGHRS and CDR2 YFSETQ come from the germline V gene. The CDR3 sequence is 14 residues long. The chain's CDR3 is CASSPRQGGNEQFF.

This chain's CDR3 is CASSLVGPGRSSSYNEQFF. The chain joins TRBV5-1 to TRBJ2-1; TCRdb lists TRBD1, though no DNA is available to test this call. This CDR3 spans 19 amino acids. Per germline, CDR1 SGHRS and CDR2 YFSETQ.

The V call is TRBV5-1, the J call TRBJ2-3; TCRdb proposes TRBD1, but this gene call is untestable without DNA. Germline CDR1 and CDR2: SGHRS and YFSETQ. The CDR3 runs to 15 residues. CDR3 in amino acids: CASSLSGQSPDTQYF.

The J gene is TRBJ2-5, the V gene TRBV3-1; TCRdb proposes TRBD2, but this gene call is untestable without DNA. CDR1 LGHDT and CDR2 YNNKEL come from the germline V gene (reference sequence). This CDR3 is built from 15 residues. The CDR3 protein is CASSPPGRVEETQYF.

This CDR3 reads CASSSLWGGEDQETQYF. The V and J genes are TRBV7-8 and TRBJ2-5; TCRdb gives TRBD2 as the D gene, but with no DNA this cannot be confirmed. Per the germline V gene, CDR1 is SGHVS and CDR2 is FQNEAQ. This CDR3 is built from 17 residues.

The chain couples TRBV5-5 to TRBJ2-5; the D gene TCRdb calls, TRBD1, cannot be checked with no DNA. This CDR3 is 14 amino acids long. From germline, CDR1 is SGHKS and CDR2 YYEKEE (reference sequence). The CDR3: CASRLRGLGETQYF.

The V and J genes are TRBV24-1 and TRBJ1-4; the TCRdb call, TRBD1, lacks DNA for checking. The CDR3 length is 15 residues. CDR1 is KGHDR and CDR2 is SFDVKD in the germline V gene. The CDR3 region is CATSDAGTLNEKLFF.

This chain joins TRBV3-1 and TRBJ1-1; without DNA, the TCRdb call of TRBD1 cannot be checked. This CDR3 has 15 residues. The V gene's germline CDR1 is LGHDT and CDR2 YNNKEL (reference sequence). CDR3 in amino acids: CASSQRGNLNTEAFF.

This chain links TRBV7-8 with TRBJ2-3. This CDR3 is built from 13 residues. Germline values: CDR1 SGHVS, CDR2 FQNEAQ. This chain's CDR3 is CASSSLGRNTQYF.

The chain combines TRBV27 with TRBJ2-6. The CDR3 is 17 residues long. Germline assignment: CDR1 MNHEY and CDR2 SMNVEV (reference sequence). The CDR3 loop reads CASSSRKTHSGANVLTF.

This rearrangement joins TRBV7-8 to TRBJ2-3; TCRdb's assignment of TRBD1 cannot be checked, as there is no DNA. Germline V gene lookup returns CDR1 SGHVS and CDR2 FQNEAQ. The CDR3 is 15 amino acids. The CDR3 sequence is CASSAGPSSTDTQYF.

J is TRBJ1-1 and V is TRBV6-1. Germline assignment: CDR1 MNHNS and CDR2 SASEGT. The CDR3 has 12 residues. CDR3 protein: CATSMWNTEAFF.

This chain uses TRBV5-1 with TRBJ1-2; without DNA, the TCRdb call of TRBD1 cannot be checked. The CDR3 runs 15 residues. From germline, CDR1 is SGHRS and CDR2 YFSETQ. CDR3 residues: CASSLGGDGSSGYTF.

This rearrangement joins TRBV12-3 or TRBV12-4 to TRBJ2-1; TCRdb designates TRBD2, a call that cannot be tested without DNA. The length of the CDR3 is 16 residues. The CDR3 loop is CASSRSGVRSYNEQFF.

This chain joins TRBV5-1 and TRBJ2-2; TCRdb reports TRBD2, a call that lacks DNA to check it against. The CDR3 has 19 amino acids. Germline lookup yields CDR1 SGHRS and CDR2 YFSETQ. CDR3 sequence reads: CASSSRLAGDYGNTGELFF.

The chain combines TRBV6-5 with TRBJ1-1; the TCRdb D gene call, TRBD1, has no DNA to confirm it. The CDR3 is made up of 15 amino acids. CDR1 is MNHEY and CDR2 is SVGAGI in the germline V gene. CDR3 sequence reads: CASSPLTGGGTEAFF.

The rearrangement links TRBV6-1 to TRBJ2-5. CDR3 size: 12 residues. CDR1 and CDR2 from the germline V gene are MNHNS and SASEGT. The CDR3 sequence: CASRSGEETQYF.

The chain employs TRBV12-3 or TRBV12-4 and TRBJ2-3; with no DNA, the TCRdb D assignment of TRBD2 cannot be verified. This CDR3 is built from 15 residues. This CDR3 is CASSKHSGGRDTQYF.

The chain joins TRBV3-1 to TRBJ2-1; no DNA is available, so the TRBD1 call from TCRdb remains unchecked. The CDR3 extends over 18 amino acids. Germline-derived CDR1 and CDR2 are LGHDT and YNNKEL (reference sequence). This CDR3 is CASSQEVSRAPGTNEQFF.

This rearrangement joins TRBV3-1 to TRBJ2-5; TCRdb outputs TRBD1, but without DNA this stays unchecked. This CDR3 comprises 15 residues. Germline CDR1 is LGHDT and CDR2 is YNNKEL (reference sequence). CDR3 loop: CASSRGKTEGETQYF.

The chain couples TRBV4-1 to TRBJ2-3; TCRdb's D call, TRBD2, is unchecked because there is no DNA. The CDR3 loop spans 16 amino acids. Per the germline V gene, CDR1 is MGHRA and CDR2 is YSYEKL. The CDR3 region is CASSQDRSSTRDTQYF.

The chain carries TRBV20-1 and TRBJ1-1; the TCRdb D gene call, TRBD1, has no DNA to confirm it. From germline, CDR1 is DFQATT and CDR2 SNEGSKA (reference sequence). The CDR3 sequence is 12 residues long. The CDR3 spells CSAPRTGSEAFF.